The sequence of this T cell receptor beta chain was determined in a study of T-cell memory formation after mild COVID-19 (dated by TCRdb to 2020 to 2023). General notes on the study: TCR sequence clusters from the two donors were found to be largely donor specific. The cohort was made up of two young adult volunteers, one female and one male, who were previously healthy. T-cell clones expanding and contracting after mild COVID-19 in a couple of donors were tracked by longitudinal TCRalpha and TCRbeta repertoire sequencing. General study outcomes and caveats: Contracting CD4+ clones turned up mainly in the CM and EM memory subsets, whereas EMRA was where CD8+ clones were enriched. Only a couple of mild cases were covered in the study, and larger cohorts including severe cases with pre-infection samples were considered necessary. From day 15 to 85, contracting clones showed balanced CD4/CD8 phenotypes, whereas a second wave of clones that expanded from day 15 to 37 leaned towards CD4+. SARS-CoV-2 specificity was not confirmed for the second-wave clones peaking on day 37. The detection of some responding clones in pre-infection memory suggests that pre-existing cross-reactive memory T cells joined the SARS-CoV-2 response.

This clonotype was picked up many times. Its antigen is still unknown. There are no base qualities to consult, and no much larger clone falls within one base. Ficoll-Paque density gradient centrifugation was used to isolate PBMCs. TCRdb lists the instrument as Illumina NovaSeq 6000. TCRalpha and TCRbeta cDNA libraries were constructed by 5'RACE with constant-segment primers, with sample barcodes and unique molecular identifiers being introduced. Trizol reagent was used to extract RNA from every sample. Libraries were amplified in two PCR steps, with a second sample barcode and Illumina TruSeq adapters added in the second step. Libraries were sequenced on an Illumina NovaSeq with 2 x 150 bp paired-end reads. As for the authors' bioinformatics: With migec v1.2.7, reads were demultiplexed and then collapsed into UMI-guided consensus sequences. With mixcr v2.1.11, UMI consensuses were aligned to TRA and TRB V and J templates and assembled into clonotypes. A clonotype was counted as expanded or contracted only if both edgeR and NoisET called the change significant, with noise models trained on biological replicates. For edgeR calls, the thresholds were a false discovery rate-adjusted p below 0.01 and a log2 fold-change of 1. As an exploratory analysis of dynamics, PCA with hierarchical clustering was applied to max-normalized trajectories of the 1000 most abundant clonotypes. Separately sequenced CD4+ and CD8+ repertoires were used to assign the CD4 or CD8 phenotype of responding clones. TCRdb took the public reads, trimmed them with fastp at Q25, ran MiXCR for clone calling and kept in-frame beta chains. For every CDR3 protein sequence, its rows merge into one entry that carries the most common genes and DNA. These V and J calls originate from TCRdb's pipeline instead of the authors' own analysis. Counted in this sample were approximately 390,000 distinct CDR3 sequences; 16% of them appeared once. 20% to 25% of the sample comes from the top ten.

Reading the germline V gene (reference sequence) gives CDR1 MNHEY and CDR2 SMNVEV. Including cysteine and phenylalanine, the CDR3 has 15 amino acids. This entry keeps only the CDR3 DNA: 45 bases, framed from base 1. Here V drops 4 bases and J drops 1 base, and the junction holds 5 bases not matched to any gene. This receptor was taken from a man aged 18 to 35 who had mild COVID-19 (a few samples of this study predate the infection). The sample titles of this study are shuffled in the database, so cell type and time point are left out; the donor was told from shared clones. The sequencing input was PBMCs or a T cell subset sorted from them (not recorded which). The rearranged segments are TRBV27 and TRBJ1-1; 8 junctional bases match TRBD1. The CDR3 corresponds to CASSSGGTGNTEAFF. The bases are TGTGCCAGCAGTTCGGGGGGGACAGGGAACACTGAAGCTTTCTTT.